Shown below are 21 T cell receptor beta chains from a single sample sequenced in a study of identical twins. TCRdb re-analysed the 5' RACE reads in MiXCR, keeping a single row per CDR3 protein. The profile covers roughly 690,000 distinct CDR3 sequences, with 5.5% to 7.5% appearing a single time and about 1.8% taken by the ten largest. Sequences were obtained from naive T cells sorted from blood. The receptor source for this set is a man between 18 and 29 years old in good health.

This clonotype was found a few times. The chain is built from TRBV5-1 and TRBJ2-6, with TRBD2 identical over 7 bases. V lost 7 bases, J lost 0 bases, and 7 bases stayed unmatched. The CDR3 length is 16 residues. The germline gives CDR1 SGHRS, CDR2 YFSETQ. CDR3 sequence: CASRGRDRSGANVLTF. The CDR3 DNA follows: TGCGCCAGCCGGGGGAGGGACCGCTCTGGGGCCAACGTCCTGACTTTC.

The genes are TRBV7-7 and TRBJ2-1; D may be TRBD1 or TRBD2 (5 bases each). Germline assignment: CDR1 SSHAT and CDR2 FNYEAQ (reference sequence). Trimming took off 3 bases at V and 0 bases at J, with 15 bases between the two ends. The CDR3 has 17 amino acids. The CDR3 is CASSFYSDGASYNEQFF. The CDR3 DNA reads TGTGCCAGCAGCTTTTATTCGGACGGGGCCTCCTACAATGAGCAGTTCTTC. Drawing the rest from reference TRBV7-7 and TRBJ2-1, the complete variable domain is GAGVSQSPRYKVTKRGQDVTLRCDPISSHATLYWYQQALGQGPEFLTYFNYEAQPDKSGLPSDRFSAERPEGSISTLTIQRTEQRDSAMYRCASSFYSDGASYNEQFFGPGTRLTVL.

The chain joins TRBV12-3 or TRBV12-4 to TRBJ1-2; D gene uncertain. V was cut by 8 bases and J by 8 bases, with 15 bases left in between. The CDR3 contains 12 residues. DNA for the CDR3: TGTGCCAGCGGAGATAGGGCGCGCGGCTACACCTTC. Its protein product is CASGDRARGYTF.

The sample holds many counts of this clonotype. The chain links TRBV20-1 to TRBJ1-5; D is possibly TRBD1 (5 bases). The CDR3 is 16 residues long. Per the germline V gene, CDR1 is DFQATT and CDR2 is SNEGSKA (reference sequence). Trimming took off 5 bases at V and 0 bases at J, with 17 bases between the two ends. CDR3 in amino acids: CSAPSWDLNSNQPQHF. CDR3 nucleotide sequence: TGCAGTGCTCCCTCCTGGGACCTAAATAGCAATCAGCCCCAGCATTTT.

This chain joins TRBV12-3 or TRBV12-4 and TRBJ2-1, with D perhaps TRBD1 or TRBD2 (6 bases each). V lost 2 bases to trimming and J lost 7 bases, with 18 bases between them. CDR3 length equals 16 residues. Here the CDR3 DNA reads TGTGCCAGCAGTTTACATATTGGGACTGGGACAAATGAGCAGTTCTTC. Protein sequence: CASSLHIGTGTNEQFF.

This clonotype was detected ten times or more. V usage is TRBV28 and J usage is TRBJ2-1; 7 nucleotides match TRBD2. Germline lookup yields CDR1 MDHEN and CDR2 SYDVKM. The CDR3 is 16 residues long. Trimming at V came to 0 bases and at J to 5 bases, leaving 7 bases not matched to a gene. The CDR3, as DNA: TGTGCCAGCAGTTTATGGACTAGCAGACATGACAATGAGCAGTTCTTC. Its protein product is CASSLWTSRHDNEQFF.

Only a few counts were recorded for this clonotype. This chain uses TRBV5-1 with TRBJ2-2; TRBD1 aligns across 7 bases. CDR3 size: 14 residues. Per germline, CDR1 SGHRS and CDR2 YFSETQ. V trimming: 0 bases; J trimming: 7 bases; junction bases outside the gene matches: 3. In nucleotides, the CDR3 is TGCGCCAGCAGCTTGGAGACAGGGCTCGGGGAGCTGTTTTTT. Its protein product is CASSLETGLGELFF.

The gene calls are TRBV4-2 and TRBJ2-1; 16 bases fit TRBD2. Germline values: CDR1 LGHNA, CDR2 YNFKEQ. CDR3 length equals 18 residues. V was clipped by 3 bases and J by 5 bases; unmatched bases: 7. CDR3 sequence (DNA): TGTGCCAGCAGCCAGGGACTAGCGGGAGGGCCGGTGAACAATGAGCAGTTCTTC. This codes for CASSQGLAGGPVNNEQFF.

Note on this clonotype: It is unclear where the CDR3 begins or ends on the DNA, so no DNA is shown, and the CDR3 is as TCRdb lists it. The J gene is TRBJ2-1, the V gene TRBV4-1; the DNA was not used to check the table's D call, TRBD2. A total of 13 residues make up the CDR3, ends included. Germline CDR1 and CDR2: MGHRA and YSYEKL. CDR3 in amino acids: CASSQVASGSWFF.

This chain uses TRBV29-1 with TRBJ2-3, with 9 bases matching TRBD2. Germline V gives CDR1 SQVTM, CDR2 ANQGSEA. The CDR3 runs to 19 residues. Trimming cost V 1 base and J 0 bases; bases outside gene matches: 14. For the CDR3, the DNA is TGCAGCGTTGAAGTATTGGATTCAAGGACTAGCGATAGCACAGATACGCAGTATTTT. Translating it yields CSVEVLDSRTSDSTDTQYF.

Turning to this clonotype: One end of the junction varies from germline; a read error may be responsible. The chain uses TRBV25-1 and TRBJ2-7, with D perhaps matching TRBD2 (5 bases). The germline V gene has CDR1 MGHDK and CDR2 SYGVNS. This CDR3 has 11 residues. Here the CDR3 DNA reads TGTGCCAGCAACCCTTTAGGCGGGCCGGACTTC. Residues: CASNPLGGPDF.

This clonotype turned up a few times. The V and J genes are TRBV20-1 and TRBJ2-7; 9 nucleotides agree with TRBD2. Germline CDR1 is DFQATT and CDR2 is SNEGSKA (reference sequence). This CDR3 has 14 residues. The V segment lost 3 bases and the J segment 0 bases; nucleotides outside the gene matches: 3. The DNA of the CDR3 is TGCAGTGCTAGCTCGCGGGAGGGCTCCTACGAGCAGTACGTC. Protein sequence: CSASSREGSYEQYV.

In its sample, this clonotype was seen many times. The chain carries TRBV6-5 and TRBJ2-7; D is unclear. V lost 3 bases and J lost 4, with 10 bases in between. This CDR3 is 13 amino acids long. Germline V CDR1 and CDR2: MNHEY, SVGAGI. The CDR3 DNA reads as TGTGCCAGCAGTTATCGTCCCTCGTACGAGCAGTACTTC. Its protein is CASSYRPSYEQYF.

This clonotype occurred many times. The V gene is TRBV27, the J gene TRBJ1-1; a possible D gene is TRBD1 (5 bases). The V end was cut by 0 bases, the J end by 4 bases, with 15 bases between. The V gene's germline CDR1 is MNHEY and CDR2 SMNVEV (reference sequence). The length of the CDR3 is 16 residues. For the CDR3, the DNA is TGTGCCAGCAGTTTATCGAGGAGGGGCCCGACCACTGAAGCTTTCTTT. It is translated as CASSLSRRGPTTEAFF.

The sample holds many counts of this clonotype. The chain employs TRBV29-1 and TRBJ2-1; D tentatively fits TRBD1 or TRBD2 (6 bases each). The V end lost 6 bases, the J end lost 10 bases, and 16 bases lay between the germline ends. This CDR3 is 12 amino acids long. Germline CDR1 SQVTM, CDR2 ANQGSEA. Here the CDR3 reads CSVGNREEEQFF. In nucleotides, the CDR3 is TGCAGCGTCGGGAACAGGGAGGAGGAGCAGTTCTTC.

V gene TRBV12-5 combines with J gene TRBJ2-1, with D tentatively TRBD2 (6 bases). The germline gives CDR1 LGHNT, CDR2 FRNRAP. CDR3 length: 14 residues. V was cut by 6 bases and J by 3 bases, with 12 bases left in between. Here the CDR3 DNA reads TGTGCTAGTGGCCTGGGGGACTTCTACAATGAGCAGTTCTTC. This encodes CASGLGDFYNEQFF.

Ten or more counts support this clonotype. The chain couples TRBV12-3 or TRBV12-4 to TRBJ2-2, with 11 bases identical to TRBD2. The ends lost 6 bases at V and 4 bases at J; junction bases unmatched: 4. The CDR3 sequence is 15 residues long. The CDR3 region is CASRITSGGTGELFF. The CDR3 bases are TGTGCCAGCAGAATAACTAGCGGGGGCACCGGGGAGCTGTTTTTT.

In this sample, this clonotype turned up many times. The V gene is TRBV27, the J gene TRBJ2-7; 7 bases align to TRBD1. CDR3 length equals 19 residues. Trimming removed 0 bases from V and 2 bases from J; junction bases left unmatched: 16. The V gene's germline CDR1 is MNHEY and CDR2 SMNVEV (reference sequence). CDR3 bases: TGTGCCAGCAGTTTATCGGGCTTCGGGACAGCCTCCCCTACCTACGAGCAGTACTTC. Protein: CASSLSGFGTASPTYEQYF.

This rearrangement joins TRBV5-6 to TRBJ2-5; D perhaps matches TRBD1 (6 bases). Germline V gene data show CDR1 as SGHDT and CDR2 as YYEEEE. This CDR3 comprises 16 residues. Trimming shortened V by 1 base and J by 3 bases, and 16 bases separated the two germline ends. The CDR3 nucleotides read TGTGCCAGCAGCTTGTTTTTCCGGGACACCGAAGAGACCCAGTACTTC. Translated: CASSLFFRDTEETQYF.

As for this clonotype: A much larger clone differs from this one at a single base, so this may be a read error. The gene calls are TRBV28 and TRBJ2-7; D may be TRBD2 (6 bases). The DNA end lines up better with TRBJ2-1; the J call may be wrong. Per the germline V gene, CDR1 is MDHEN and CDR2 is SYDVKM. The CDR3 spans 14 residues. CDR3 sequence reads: CASSPFLASYEQFF. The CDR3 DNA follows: TGTGCCAGCAGTCCGTTCCTAGCGTCCTACGAGCAGTTCTTC.

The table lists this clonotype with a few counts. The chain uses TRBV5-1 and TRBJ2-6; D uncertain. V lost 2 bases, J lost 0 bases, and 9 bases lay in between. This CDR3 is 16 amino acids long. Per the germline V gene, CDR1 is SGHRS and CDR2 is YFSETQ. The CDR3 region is CASSFDLISGANVLTF. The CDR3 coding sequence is TGCGCCAGCAGCTTCGATTTGATCTCTGGGGCCAACGTCCTGACTTTC.